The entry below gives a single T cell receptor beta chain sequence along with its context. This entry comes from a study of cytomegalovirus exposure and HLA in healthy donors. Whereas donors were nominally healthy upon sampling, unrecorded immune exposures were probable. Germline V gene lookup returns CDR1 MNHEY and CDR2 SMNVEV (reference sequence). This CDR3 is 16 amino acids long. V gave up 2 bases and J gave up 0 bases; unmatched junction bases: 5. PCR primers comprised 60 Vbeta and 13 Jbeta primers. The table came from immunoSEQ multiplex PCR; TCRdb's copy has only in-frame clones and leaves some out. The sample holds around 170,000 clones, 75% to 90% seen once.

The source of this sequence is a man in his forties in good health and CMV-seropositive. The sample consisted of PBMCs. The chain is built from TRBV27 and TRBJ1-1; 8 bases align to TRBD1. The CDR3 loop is CASSLTAGGLNTEAFF. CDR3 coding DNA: TGTGCCAGCAGTTTAACTGCAGGGGGCCTGAACACTGAAGCTTTCTTT.